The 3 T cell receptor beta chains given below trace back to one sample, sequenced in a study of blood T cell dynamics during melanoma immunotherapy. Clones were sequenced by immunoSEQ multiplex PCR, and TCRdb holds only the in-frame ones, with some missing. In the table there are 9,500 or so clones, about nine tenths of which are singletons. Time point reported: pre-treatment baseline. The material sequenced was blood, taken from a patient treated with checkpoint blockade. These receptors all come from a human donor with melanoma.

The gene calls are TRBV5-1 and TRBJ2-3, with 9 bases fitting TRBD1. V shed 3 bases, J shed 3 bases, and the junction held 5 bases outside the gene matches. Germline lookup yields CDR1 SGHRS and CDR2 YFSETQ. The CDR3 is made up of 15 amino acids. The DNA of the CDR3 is TGCGCCAGCAGCTCGACAGGGGGGAGAACAGATACGCAGTATTTT. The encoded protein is CASSSTGGRTDTQYF.

The CDR3 region has the DNA TGTGCCAGCAGCTTAATTGGGGGGCCCTACAATGAGCAGTTCTTC. Its protein product is CASSLIGGPYNEQFF. The chain combines TRBV7-8 with TRBJ2-1; the D call may be TRBD1 or TRBD2 (6 bases each). Trimming shortened V by 2 bases and J by 2 bases, and 10 bases separated the two germline ends. The CDR3 consists of 15 residues. The germline CDR1 and CDR2 sequences are SGHVS and FQNEAQ.

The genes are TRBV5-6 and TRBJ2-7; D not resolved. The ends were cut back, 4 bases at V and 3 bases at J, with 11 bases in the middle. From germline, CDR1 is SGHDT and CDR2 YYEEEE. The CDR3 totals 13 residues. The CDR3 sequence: CASSPPGDYEQYV. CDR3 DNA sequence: TGTGCCAGCAGCCCCCCCGGCGACTACGAGCAGTACGTC.